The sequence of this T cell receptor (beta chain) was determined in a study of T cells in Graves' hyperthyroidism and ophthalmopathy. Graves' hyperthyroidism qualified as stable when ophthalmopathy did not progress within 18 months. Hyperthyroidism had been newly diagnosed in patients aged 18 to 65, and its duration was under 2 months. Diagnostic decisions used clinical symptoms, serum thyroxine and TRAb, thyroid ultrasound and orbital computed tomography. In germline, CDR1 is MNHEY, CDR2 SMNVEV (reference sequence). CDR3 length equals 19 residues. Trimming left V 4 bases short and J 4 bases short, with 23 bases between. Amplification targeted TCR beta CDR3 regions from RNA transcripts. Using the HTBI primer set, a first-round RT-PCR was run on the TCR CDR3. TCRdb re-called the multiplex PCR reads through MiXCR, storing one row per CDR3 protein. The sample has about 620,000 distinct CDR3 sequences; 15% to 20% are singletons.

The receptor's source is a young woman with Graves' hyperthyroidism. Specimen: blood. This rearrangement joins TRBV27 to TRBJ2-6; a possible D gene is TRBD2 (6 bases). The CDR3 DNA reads TGTGCCAGCAGTTCCCCCTTGGAACGCGGGAAAGGCGGGGCCAACGTCCTGACTTTC. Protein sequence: CASSSPLERGKGGANVLTF.